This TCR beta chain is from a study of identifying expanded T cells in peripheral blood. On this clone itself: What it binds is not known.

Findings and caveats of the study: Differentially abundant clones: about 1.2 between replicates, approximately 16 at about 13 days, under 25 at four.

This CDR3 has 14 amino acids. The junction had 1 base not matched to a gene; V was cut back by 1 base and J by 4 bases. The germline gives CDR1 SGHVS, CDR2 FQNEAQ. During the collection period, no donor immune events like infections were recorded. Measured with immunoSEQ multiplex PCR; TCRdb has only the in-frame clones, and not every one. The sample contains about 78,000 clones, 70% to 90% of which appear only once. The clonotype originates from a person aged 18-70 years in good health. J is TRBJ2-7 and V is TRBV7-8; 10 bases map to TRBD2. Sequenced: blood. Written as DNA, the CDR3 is TGTGCCAGCAGCTTAGAGGGACTAGCGTACGAGCAGTACTTC. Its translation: CASSLEGLAYEQYF.